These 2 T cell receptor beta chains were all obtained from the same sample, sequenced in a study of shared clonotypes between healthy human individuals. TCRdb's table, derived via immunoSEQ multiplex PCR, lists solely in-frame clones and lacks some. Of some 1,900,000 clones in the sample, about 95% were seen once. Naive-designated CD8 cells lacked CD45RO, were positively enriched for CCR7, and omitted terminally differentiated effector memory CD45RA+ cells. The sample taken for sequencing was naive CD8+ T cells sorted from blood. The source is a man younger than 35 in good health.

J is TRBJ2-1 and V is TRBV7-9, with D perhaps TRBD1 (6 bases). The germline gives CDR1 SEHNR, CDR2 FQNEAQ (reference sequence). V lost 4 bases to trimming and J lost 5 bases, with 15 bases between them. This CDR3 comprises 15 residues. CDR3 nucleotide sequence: TGTGCCAGCAGCTCAATAGGGGGACCCGACAATGAGCAGTTCTTC. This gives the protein CASSSIGGPDNEQFF.

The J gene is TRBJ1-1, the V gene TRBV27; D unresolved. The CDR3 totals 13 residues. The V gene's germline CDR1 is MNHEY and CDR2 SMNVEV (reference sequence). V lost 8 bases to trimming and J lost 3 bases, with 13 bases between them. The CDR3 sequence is CASGSAQHTEAFF. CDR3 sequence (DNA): TGTGCCAGCGGGTCGGCACAGCACACTGAAGCTTTCTTT.